Described below is a single T cell receptor (beta chain) sequence and its context. Gene names and germline match the mouse. Sequencing ends 1 residue short of the CDR3 end; the germline J gene provides the rest. Sequencing of TCRbeta CDR3 at survey depth gave sequences and template counts. Generated by immunoSEQ multiplex PCR, the TCRdb table keeps only in-frame clones and is missing some. Of roughly 9,500 clones listed, approximately 45% are singletons. Time point specified: mouse harvest day 7 after allogeneic transplant. Each mouse received 10^7 T-cell-depleted marrow cells plus 10^6 splenic CD5+ T cells by tail vein. The entry originates in a study of tissue T cells after allogeneic stem cell transplantation. In germline, CDR1 is LGHNA, CDR2 YNLKQL (reference sequence). CDR3 length: 14 amino acids. V was pared by 0 bases and J by 0 bases, with 4 bases between.

The chain joins TRBV5 to TRBJ2-4; D unclear. Sequenced input: gut tissue. The TCR was taken from a female BALB/c mouse given C57BL/6 T cells with graft-versus-host disease after an allogeneic hematopoietic cell transplant. The CDR3 region is CASSQEPSQNTLYF. The sequenced part of the CDR3 DNA is TGTGCCAGCAGCCAAGAACCAAGTCAAAACACCTTGTAC.